The 17 T cell receptor beta chains below come from one sample, sequenced in a study of cytomegalovirus exposure and HLA in healthy donors. In the PCR, 60 Vbeta and 13 Jbeta primers were used. The method was immunoSEQ multiplex PCR; TCRdb's version includes in-frame clones alone and lacks a portion of them. The data hold some 96,000 clones, with around 77% observed a single time. The source material was PBMCs. The source of these receptors is a female donor in good health and CMV-seronegative.

Comment on this clone: One end of the junction does not line up with germline, which may come from a read error. V is TRBV5-1 and J is TRBJ2-2, with 8 bases fitting TRBD1. Germline CDR1 SGHRS, CDR2 YFSETQ. The CDR3 totals 15 residues. CDR3 region: CASRLGQVGTGELFF. The CDR3 DNA sequence: TGCGCCAGCAGATTGGGACAGGTGGGAACCGGGGAGCTGTTTTTT.

The chain combines TRBV6-5 with TRBJ1-5, with D uncertain. The CDR3 has 14 amino acids. Deletions cut 5 bases from V and 4 bases from J, with 12 bases between. Germline CDR1 is MNHEY and CDR2 is SVGAGI. The CDR3 here is CASSVGSKNQPQHF. The DNA for the CDR3 is TGTGCCAGCAGTGTGGGCTCAAAGAATCAGCCCCAGCATTTT.

This clone is a singleton in its sample. The chain joins TRBV7-9 to TRBJ2-1; D is unclear. The CDR3 length is 18 residues. Germline CDR1 is SEHNR and CDR2 is FQNEAQ (reference sequence). Deletions cut 1 base from V and 0 bases from J, with 16 bases between. CDR3 coding DNA: TGTGCCAGCAGCTTAGGTAGAATCTATTATTACTCCTACAATGAGCAGTTCTTC. It specifies CASSLGRIYYYSYNEQFF.

This clone was seen a few times. The rearrangement uses TRBV7-3 and TRBJ1-2; TRBD1 aligns across 7 bases. The germline CDR1 and CDR2 sequences are SGHTA and FQGTGA. Losses at the gene ends were 5 bases for V and 2 bases for J; bases not matched to a gene: 8. This CDR3 has 15 residues. The CDR3 loop is CASSPKTGSNYGYTF. Here the CDR3 DNA reads TGTGCCAGCAGCCCGAAGACAGGGTCAAACTATGGCTACACCTTC.

This clone was detected a few times. The V and J genes are TRBV28 and TRBJ1-2; a weak D match, TRBD1 (6 bases). The CDR3 covers 16 residues. Germline values: CDR1 MDHEN, CDR2 SYDVKM. V was shortened by 1 base and J by 4 bases, with 16 bases between the two germline ends. The CDR3 bases are TGTGCCAGCAGTTTATCCGGGACACAGGATCTCTATGGCTACACCTTC. Translation gives CASSLSGTQDLYGYTF.

The V gene is TRBV13, the J gene TRBJ1-6; D possibly corresponds to TRBD1 (5 bases). The CDR3 is 15 residues long. Trimming removed 4 bases from V and 9 bases from J, with 16 bases in between. The germline V gene has CDR1 PRHDT and CDR2 FYEKMQ (reference sequence). The CDR3: CASSSRGGESSPLHF. The DNA for the CDR3 is TGTGCCAGCAGCTCCCGTGGAGGGGAATCTTCACCCCTCCACTTT. The full variable domain, in which reference TRBV13 and TRBJ1-6 provide the parts outside the CDR3, is AAGVIQSPRHLIKEKRETATLKCYPIPRHDTVYWYQQGPGQDPQFLISFYEKMQSDKGSIPDRFSAQQFSDYHSELNMSSLELGDSALYFCASSSRGGESSPLHFGNGTRLTVT.

The V call is TRBV9, the J call TRBJ2-7, with 9 nucleotides matching TRBD1. The CDR3 is made up of 15 amino acids. V was clipped by 2 bases and J by 3 bases; unmatched bases: 6. Germline-derived CDR1 and CDR2 are SGDLS and YYNGEE. The CDR3 nucleotides are TGTGCCAGCAGCGTCGGACAGGGGTTTGGCTACGAGCAGTACTTC. It specifies CASSVGQGFGYEQYF.

V is TRBV9 and J is TRBJ1-3, with D perhaps matching TRBD1 (5 bases). V dropped 0 bases and J dropped 2 bases, with 9 bases sitting between them. CDR1 is SGDLS and CDR2 is YYNGEE in the germline V gene. There are 15 residues in the CDR3. CDR3 sequence reads: CASSVDGGTGNTIYF. CDR3 DNA: TGTGCCAGCAGCGTAGATGGGGGGACTGGAAACACCATATATTTT.

V is TRBV10-1 and J is TRBJ1-2; D is possibly TRBD1 (5 bases). The CDR3 has 13 residues. Deletions cut 9 bases from V and 7 bases from J, with 18 bases between. From germline, CDR1 is WNHNN and CDR2 SYGVQD (reference sequence). The CDR3 nucleotides are TGCGCCAGTTGGGTATCCCGTGGGGCTGGCTACACCTTC. Protein: CASWVSRGAGYTF.

Concerning this clone itself: The identical CDR3 is also encoded by other nucleotide sequences in the sample. The chain recombines TRBV5-6 with TRBJ2-7; the D is unclear. CDR1 SGHDT and CDR2 YYEEEE come from the germline V gene. The CDR3 consists of 15 residues. The V end was cut by 4 bases, the J end by 1 base, with 15 bases between. The CDR3 loop is CASSAPQVPSYEQYF. CDR3 sequence (DNA): TGTGCCAGCAGCGCACCGCAGGTGCCGTCCTACGAGCAGTACTTC.

This chain joins TRBV7-2 and TRBJ1-4; TRBD1 is a possible D gene (6 bases). The ends were cut back, 6 bases at V and 0 bases at J, with 11 bases in the middle. There are 15 residues in the CDR3. Germline CDR1 reads SGHTA; CDR2 reads FQGNSA. The CDR3 coding sequence is TGTGCCAGCAGACAACAGGGCGCAACTAATGAAAAACTGTTTTTT. Translation: CASRQQGATNEKLFF. Full variable domain (outside the CDR3, taken from reference TRBV7-2 and TRBJ1-4): GAGVSQSPSNKVTEKGKDVELRCDPISGHTALYWYRQSLGQGLEFLIYFQGNSAPDKSGLPSDRFSAERTGGSVSTLTIQRTQQEDSAVYLCASRQQGATNEKLFFGSGTQLSVL.

The chain is built from TRBV6-5 and TRBJ1-1; 9 bases line up with TRBD1. CDR1 MNHEY and CDR2 SVGAGI come from the germline V gene. Trimming took 7 bases from V and 2 from J; bases not matched to a gene: 5. This CDR3 region has 14 residues. DNA of the CDR3: TGTGCCAGCACCCCGACAGGGGGAAACACTGAAGCTTTCTTT. Protein sequence: CASTPTGGNTEAFF.

In its sample, this clone was seen a few times. The rearrangement uses TRBV11-2 and TRBJ1-2; 9 bases are shared with TRBD1. The CDR3 consists of 18 residues. The trim removed 5 bases at V and 4 bases at J, leaving 17 bases unmatched. Looked up from germline, CDR1 is SGHAT and CDR2 is FQNNGV. CDR3 in DNA: TGTGCCAGCAGCCATTGGAGACACTGGGACAGGGAGTCCTATGGCTACACCTTC. It codes for CASSHWRHWDRESYGYTF.

V gene TRBV10-3 combines with J gene TRBJ2-7; D unclear. The CDR3 is 12 residues long. The V gene lost 6 bases and the J gene lost 2 bases, with 8 bases spanning the gap. Per germline, CDR1 ENHRY and CDR2 SYGVKD. DNA for the CDR3: TGTGCCATCAGCCCCCTTCCCTACGAGCAGTACTTC. Translation: CAISPLPYEQYF.

V gene TRBV7-9 combines with J gene TRBJ2-3, with a weak D call TRBD2 (5 bases). Trimming took off 4 bases at V and 0 bases at J, with 8 bases between the two ends. The CDR3 loop spans 14 amino acids. Looked up from germline, CDR1 is SEHNR and CDR2 is FQNEAQ (reference sequence). This chain's CDR3 is CASSSWTSTDTQYF. DNA of the CDR3: TGTGCCAGCAGCTCCTGGACTAGCACAGATACGCAGTATTTT.

V and J are TRBV10-1 and TRBJ2-7; D is ambiguous. The CDR3 is 13 residues long. Germline-derived CDR1 and CDR2 are WNHNN and SYGVQD (reference sequence). V lost 1 base and J 5 bases, leaving 9 bases between the germline ends. The CDR3: CASSEYPGDEQYF. In nucleotides, the CDR3 is TGCGCCAGCAGTGAGTACCCAGGCGACGAGCAGTACTTC.

The J gene is TRBJ2-1, the V gene TRBV18; 7 bases are shared with TRBD1. V trimming: 1 base; J trimming: 5 bases; junction bases outside the gene matches: 5. This CDR3 is 15 amino acids long. In germline, CDR1 is KGHSH, CDR2 LQKENI. CDR3 sequence: CASSPRRTGDNEQFF. The CDR3 DNA is TGTGCCAGCTCACCACGACGGACAGGCGACAATGAGCAGTTCTTC.